The 11 T cell receptor beta chains given below trace back to one sample, sequenced in a study of beta chain features in type 1 diabetes. Every bit of the isolated RNA underwent reverse transcription, so sequencing read expressed TCRB transcripts. Here immunoSEQ multiplex PCR was the method, and the copy in TCRdb shows in-frame clones only, minus some. This table holds 350,000 or so clones, around a fifth found once. The specimen sequenced was naive CD4+ T cells from blood. Receptors were obtained from a woman under 30 in good health.

Only a few counts were recorded for this clone. CDR3 in amino acids: CASSRLTGRSNQPQHF. DNA of the CDR3: TGTGCCAGCAGCCGCCTGACAGGCCGAAGCAATCAGCCCCAGCATTTT. The genes are TRBV7-2 and TRBJ1-5; D is perhaps TRBD1 (6 bases). The CDR3 is 16 amino acids. Per germline, CDR1 SGHTA and CDR2 FQGNSA. Trimming cost V 5 bases and J 1 base, with 15 bases left between them.

This rearrangement joins TRBV19 to TRBJ2-7; 10 nucleotides line up with TRBD1. The trim removed 2 bases at V and 1 base at J, leaving 5 bases unmatched. Per germline, CDR1 LNHDA and CDR2 SQIVND (reference sequence). This CDR3 spans 16 amino acids. As DNA, the CDR3 is TGTGCCAGTAGTATATCCTGGACAGGGGGGTCCTACGAGCAGTACTTC. Translated, it gives CASSISWTGGSYEQYF.

The chain recombines TRBV5-6 with TRBJ2-6, with D possibly TRBD2 on 6 matching bases. V lost 8 bases and J lost 2, with 11 bases in between. Germline CDR1 SGHDT, CDR2 YYEEEE. The CDR3 spans 14 residues. CDR3 sequence (DNA): TGTGCCAGTAGAGGGGAGGCTGGGGCCAACGTCCTGACTTTC. Its translation: CASRGEAGANVLTF.

This clone was detected only a few times. The chain combines TRBV11-2 with TRBJ2-1; 15 nucleotides align to TRBD2. V lost 5 bases to trimming and J lost 6 bases; unmatched junction nucleotides: 5. The CDR3 loop spans 16 amino acids. In germline, CDR1 is SGHAT, CDR2 FQNNGV. Here the CDR3 DNA reads TGTGCCAGCAGCCCACAGGGACTAGCGGGAGGCAATGAGCAGTTCTTC. This translates into CASSPQGLAGGNEQFF.

The chain combines TRBV30 with TRBJ1-1, with TRBD1 as a possible D gene (6 bases). Germline loops: CDR1 GTSNPN, CDR2 SVGIG (reference sequence). Between the trimmed V and J ends, which lost 2 bases and 7 bases, there was a span of 14 bases. The CDR3 length is 13 residues. CDR3 coding DNA: TGTGCCTGGAGTCCGGGGGGGGCGAGTGAAGCTTTCTTT. Its translation is CAWSPGGASEAFF.

The chain couples TRBV4-1 to TRBJ2-1; 7 bases agree with TRBD1. CDR3 size: 16 residues. J gave up 2 bases and V 6 bases, and 10 bases lay outside the gene matches. The germline V gene has CDR1 MGHRA and CDR2 YSYEKL. The chain's CDR3 is CASRSDRALTYNEQFF. The DNA of the CDR3 is TGCGCCAGCAGGTCTGACAGGGCTCTAACCTACAATGAGCAGTTCTTC.

V and J are TRBV7-2 and TRBJ2-1, with TRBD1 matching 7 bases. The CDR3 is 16 residues long. The V gene's germline CDR1 is SGHTA and CDR2 FQGNSA. Unmatched junction bases numbered 14, after V lost 6 bases and J lost 6 bases. The CDR3 region is CASRNRVGDRTNEQFF. The CDR3 bases are TGTGCCAGCAGAAATCGCGTGGGGGACAGAACCAATGAGCAGTTCTTC.

The chain carries TRBV30 and TRBJ1-2; the match to TRBD1 covers 8 bases. The V segment lost 2 bases and the J segment 7 bases; nucleotides outside the gene matches: 6. This CDR3 region has 13 residues. Germline assignment: CDR1 GTSNPN and CDR2 SVGIG (reference sequence). The CDR3 nucleotides are TGTGCCTGGAGTTCAGGGGGCGCGTCTGGCTACACCTTC. Translated: CAWSSGGASGYTF.

This sequence joins TRBV30 and TRBJ1-4; D remains ambiguous. The CDR3 has 13 residues. The germline V gene has CDR1 GTSNPN and CDR2 SVGIG (reference sequence). V was trimmed by 3 bases and J by 4 bases, leaving 9 bases between them. CDR3 sequence reads: CAWRRQINEKLFF. The CDR3 DNA sequence: TGTGCCTGGAGGAGGCAGATTAATGAAAAACTGTTTTTT.

V is TRBV2 and J is TRBJ1-6; D gene ambiguous. Germline-derived CDR1 and CDR2 are SNHLY and FYNNEI. With 2 bases removed from V and 9 bases from J, the gap between germline ends came to 14 bases. CDR3 length: 15 residues. The chain's CDR3 is CASSESPTESSPLHF. CDR3 nucleotides: TGTGCCAGCAGTGAAAGTCCCACAGAGAGTTCACCCCTCCACTTT. The entire variable domain, with the rest obtained from reference TRBV2 and TRBJ1-6, is as follows: EPEVTQTPSHQVTQMGQEVILRCVPISNHLYFYWYRQILGQKVEFLVSFYNNEISEKSEIFDDQFSVERPDGSNFTLKIRSTKLEDSAMYFCASSESPTESSPLHFGNGTRLTVT.

This clone showed up just a few times. The chain uses TRBV14 and TRBJ2-7, with no clear D. Germline assignment: CDR1 SGHDN and CDR2 FVKESK. Deletions cut 0 bases from V and 9 bases from J, with 9 bases between. The CDR3 totals 12 residues. DNA for the CDR3: TGTGCCAGCAGCCAAGATTGGCTAGGGCAGTACTTC. This encodes CASSQDWLGQYF.